This passage covers 20 T cell receptor beta chains from one sample sequenced in a study of prognosis after radiotherapy for stage I lung cancer. Amplification of the TCR beta CDR3 (from genomic DNA) was done by two-round multiplex PCR. Primers were specific to each TRBV and TRBJ gene in first-round PCR. TCRdb recomputed calls from the multiplex PCR reads with MiXCR, one row per CDR3 protein. Of around 19,000 distinct CDR3 sequences in the sample, around 55% were seen once. Sequencing used PBMCs, obtained before or after stereotactic body radiation therapy (not recorded which). The receptors here all came from a donor over 45 with non-small cell lung cancer.

As concerns this clonotype: It differs at one base from a far larger clone, so likely a read error. This sequence joins TRBV6-9 and TRBJ1-1; D unresolved. The CDR3 totals 13 residues. The V end was cut by 3 bases, the J end by 6 bases, with 11 bases between. CDR1 MNHGY and CDR2 SVAAGI come from the germline V gene. The DNA of the CDR3 is TGTGCCAGCAGTTACCGGCAGTGGGCTGAAGCTTTCTTT. Encoded protein: CASSYRQWAEAFF.

V usage is TRBV19 and J usage is TRBJ1-6, with 10 bases that match TRBD1. V gave up 9 bases and J gave up 8 bases; unmatched junction bases: 1. CDR3 length equals 12 residues. The germline V gene encodes CDR1 LNHDA and CDR2 SQIVND (reference sequence). CDR3 coding DNA: TGTGCCAGCGGGACAGGGGATTCACCCCTCCACTTT. Protein: CASGTGDSPLHF. Based on the CDR3 plus reference TRBV19 and TRBJ1-6, the full variable domain is DGGITQSPKYLFRKEGQNVTLSCEQNLNHDAMYWYRQDPGQGLRLIYYSQIVNDFQKGDIAEGYSVSREKKESFPLTVTSAQKNPTAFYLCASGTGDSPLHFGNGTRLTVT.

This clonotype is labeled as medium-sized. In nucleotides, the CDR3 is TGCGCCAGCAGCTTGGCCTTGGGCTCCTATAATTCACCCCTCCACTTT. Translating it yields CASSLALGSYNSPLHF. The chain links TRBV5-1 to TRBJ1-6; D gene ambiguous. V dropped 0 bases and J dropped 0 bases, with 7 bases sitting between them. The CDR3 consists of 16 residues. CDR1 is SGHRS, CDR2 YFSETQ, per germline.

At least ten counts were recorded for this clonotype. The CDR3: CSAEAGLAHYNEQFF. The CDR3 DNA is TGCAGTGCTGAAGCGGGTCTAGCCCACTACAATGAGCAGTTCTTC. The chain carries TRBV20-1 and TRBJ2-1; a weak D match, TRBD2 (6 bases). The CDR3 has 15 amino acids. CDR1 and CDR2 (germline): DFQATT, SNEGSKA (reference sequence). Trimming took off 5 bases at V and 3 bases at J, with 17 bases between the two ends.

Regarding this clonotype: A clone one base away is much larger, so this may be a read error. V gene TRBV7-6 combines with J gene TRBJ2-4; no clear D. The V gene lost 6 bases and the J gene lost 0 bases, with 12 bases spanning the gap. Germline assignment: CDR1 SGHVS and CDR2 FNYEAQ. CDR3 length equals 15 residues. In nucleotides, the CDR3 is TGTGCCAGCAGGACGGACGTAATAGCCAAAAACATTCAGTACTTC. Residues: CASRTDVIAKNIQYF. The complete variable domain, with remaining parts taken from reference TRBV7-6 and TRBJ2-4, reads GAGVSQSPRYKVTKRGQDVALRCDPISGHVSLYWYRQALGQGPEFLTYFNYEAQQDKSGLPNDRFSAERPEGSISTLTIQRTEQRDSAMYRCASRTDVIAKNIQYFGAGTRLSVL.

This clonotype was observed many times. V usage is TRBV9 and J usage is TRBJ1-1, with 8 bases identical to TRBD1. Germline CDR1 SGDLS, CDR2 YYNGEE. V trimming: 2 bases; J trimming: 0 bases; junction bases outside the gene matches: 3. This CDR3 has 15 amino acids. CDR3 residues: CASSVQGAMNTEAFF. DNA of the CDR3: TGTGCCAGCAGCGTTCAGGGGGCGATGAACACTGAAGCTTTCTTT.

As for this clonotype: One end of the junction is discordant with germline, which a read error may explain. J is TRBJ1-1 and V is TRBV12-3 or TRBV12-4; D uncertain. The CDR3 sequence is 13 residues long. The CDR3 is CANSFTPNTEAFF. The CDR3 DNA sequence: TGTGCCAACAGTTTCACCCCGAACACTGAAGCTTTCTTT.

The J gene is TRBJ2-2, the V gene TRBV5-1; 10 positions match TRBD1. Germline CDR1 and CDR2: SGHRS and YFSETQ. J was trimmed by 2 bases and V by 3 bases; bases with no gene match: 7. There are 17 residues in the CDR3. The CDR3 spells CASSSPRTGGNTGELFF. The CDR3 DNA follows: TGCGCCAGCAGCTCTCCGAGGACAGGGGGTAACACCGGGGAGCTGTTTTTT.

Judged by abundance, this clonotype is medium-sized. The V gene is TRBV7-6, the J gene TRBJ2-5; D is unclear. Germline CDR1 and CDR2: SGHVS and FNYEAQ. The CDR3 sequence is 12 residues long. Trimming left V 1 base short and J 5 bases short, with 5 bases between. The CDR3 spells CASSLVWETQYF. CDR3 DNA sequence: TGTGCCAGCAGCTTAGTTTGGGAGACCCAGTACTTC.

There are many counts of this clonotype. The chain links TRBV2 to TRBJ2-7; D gene ambiguous. The V and J ends lost 11 bases and 4 bases respectively, with 27 bases between them. CDR3 length: 16 amino acids. Looked up from germline, CDR1 is SNHLY and CDR2 is FYNNEI. The DNA for the CDR3 is TGTGCCGTAAGACCGTTCCGGGCCCGGAAATCATACGAGCAGTACTTC. Its protein is CAVRPFRARKSYEQYF.

CDR3 loop: CASSLGGIYYEQYF. CDR3 nucleotides: TGTGCCAGCAGCTTAGGGGGGATATACTACGAGCAGTACTTC. The rearrangement joins TRBV7-2 to TRBJ2-7; D possibly uses TRBD1 or TRBD2 (5 bases each). The CDR3 extends over 14 amino acids. Germline V CDR1 and CDR2: SGHTA, FQGNSA. V was pared by 1 base and J by 3 bases, with 10 bases between.

Details on this clonotype: A far larger clone is one nucleotide away, so this likely arose from a read error. The V gene is TRBV20-1, the J gene TRBJ2-5; perhaps TRBD1 as D (6 bases). Judging by the DNA end, TRBJ2-1 fits better; the J call may be wrong. The CDR3 length is 15 residues. The V gene's germline CDR1 is DFQATT and CDR2 SNEGSKA (reference sequence). The CDR3 loop reads CSAYGTYRGYNEQFF. The CDR3 nucleotides read TGCAGTGCTTATGGGACATACCGAGGCTACAATGAGCAGTTCTTC.

The rearrangement uses TRBV30 and TRBJ2-1; D may be TRBD1 (5 bases). Trimming stripped 6 bases from V and 10 bases from J, with 16 bases between. The CDR3 has 12 amino acids. The V gene's germline CDR1 is GTSNPN and CDR2 SVGIG (reference sequence). The CDR3, as DNA: TGTGCCTGTATTGATCAGGGCGGCGAGCAGTTCTTC. Translation: CACIDQGGEQFF. The full variable domain, in which reference TRBV30 and TRBJ2-1 provide the parts outside the CDR3, is SQTIHQWPATLVQPVGSPLSLECTVEGTSNPNLYWYRQAAGRGLQLLFYSVGIGQISSEVPQNLSASRPQDRQFILSSKKLLLSDSGFYLCACIDQGGEQFFGPGTRLTVL.

This clonotype has ten or more counts. V is TRBV7-9 and J is TRBJ2-5; 8 bases align to TRBD2. Germline-derived CDR1 and CDR2 are SEHNR and FQNEAQ (reference sequence). The CDR3 is 16 amino acids. V was pared by 0 bases and J by 5 bases, with 8 bases of the junction left unmatched. The DNA of the CDR3 is TGTGCCAGCAGCTTAGCCTCGGGAGGCGGGAGGGAGACCCAGTACTTC. This gives the protein CASSLASGGGRETQYF.

The rearrangement joins TRBV5-1 to TRBJ1-1; 7 nucleotides align to TRBD1. The CDR3 covers 16 residues. Trimming at V came to 0 bases and at J to 1 base, leaving 6 bases not matched to a gene. The V gene's germline CDR1 is SGHRS and CDR2 YFSETQ. The DNA of the CDR3 is TGCGCCAGCAGCTTGGCCCAGGACAGGAGGAACACTGAAGCTTTCTTT. Residues: CASSLAQDRRNTEAFF.

This clonotype has at least ten counts. Mismatch with germline at one junction end may stem from a read error. This chain joins TRBV10-3 and TRBJ1-3; TRBD1 might be the D (5 bases). The CDR3 consists of 16 residues. Germline values: CDR1 ENHRY, CDR2 SYGVKD. The CDR3 sequence is CAISESTVMSGNTIYF. As DNA, the CDR3 is TGTGCCATCAGCGAGTCGACAGTAATGTCTGGAAACACCATATATTTT.

This chain uses TRBV20-1 with TRBJ2-7; D is undetermined. The germline CDR1 and CDR2 sequences are DFQATT and SNEGSKA (reference sequence). V dropped 4 bases and J dropped 5 bases, with 18 bases sitting between them. The length of the CDR3 is 14 residues. In nucleotides, the CDR3 is TGCAGTGCTACCCATGGGCACCGGATCGACGAGCAGTACTTC. Protein: CSATHGHRIDEQYF.

By frequency in the sample, this clonotype is medium-sized. The chain couples TRBV13 to TRBJ2-3, with D perhaps TRBD1 or TRBD2 (6 bases each). Trimming took off 8 bases at V and 8 bases at J, with 17 bases between the two ends. The germline V gene encodes CDR1 PRHDT and CDR2 FYEKMQ (reference sequence). The CDR3 totals 13 residues. CDR3 in amino acids: CASGGPEAGTQYF. Written as DNA, the CDR3 is TGTGCCAGCGGGGGGCCGGAGGCCGGTACGCAGTATTTT.

This clonotype qualifies as medium-sized. The chain uses TRBV5-1 and TRBJ2-7, with D possibly being TRBD1 (5 bases). Germline V gene lookup returns CDR1 SGHRS and CDR2 YFSETQ. Trimming cost V 7 bases and J 0 bases, with 17 bases left between them. This CDR3 contains 15 residues. The CDR3 region is CASQGGAQPSYEQYF. The CDR3 nucleotides are TGCGCCAGCCAGGGCGGAGCGCAGCCCTCCTACGAGCAGTACTTC.

CDR3 sequence: CASSLGLVPQETQYF. In nucleotides, the CDR3 is TGTGCCAGCAGTTTAGGACTCGTCCCCCAAGAGACCCAGTACTTC. This chain joins TRBV12-3 or TRBV12-4 and TRBJ2-5; no clear D gene. V was pared by 1 base and J by 1 base, with 10 bases between. This CDR3 is built from 15 residues.